A selection of T cell receptor beta chains follows, all from one sample in a study of blood T cell repertoires in COVID-19. Sequencing was performed with immunoSEQ multiplex PCR; in TCRdb, only in-frame clones are kept and a portion is missing. Of roughly 200,000 clones in the sample, 86% were seen once. Sequencing was performed on PBMCs or T cells enriched from blood (not recorded which). These receptors were obtained from a woman aged 25 to 39 who had been exposed to COVID-19. Each CDR3 is given with its conserved first and last residue. D genes are given only for firm matches. Some rows have no size entry. The others give once, few or many, or a class for an expanded clone.

>TRBJ2-2|NA|NA|TRBV3-1/TRBV3-2
TGTGCCAGCACCCGAAAGGGGGGGGCGCGCACCGGGGAGCTGTTTTTT
CASTRKGGARTGELFF
>TRBJ2-1|NA|NA|TRBV7-9
TGTGCCAGCAGTTATACGACAGGCTGGGATGAGCAGTTCTTC
CASSYTTGWDEQFF
>TRBJ1-3|NA|NA|TRBV4-1
TGCGCCAGCAGCCAAGATCCGATGGGGGGGAACACCATATATTTT
CASSQDPMGGNTIYF
>TRBJ1-5|TRBD1|NA|TRBV28
TGTGCCAGCAGTTTACTACAGGGGGCATCTCAGCCCCAGCATTTT
CASSLLQGASQPQHF
>TRBJ1-5|NA|NA|TRBV9
TGTGCCAGCAGCGGGGGAGGGGATCAGACTCAGCATTTT
CASSGGGDQTQHF
>TRBJ2-2|TRBD2|NA|TRBV19
TGTGCCAGTAGTCACCTAGCGGGGGGGCCAATCGGGGAGCTGTTTTTT
CASSHLAGGPIGELFF
>TRBJ2-7|NA|few|TRBV5-4
TGTGCCAGCACCCGAAGGGGGTATCCTCCAGGGCGAGCCTACGAGCAGTACTTC
CASTRRGYPPGRAYEQYF
>TRBJ2-3|NA|NA|TRBV3-1/TRBV3-2
TGTGCCAGCAGCCAAGGAATTTCCAGTCCAGATACGCAGTATTTT
CASSQGISSPDTQYF
>TRBJ2-7|NA|NA|TRBV4-1
TGCGCCAGCGGAGGGGGGGAATACGAGCAGTACTTC
CASGGGEYEQYF
>TRBJ2-3|NA|NA|TRBV4-2
TGTGCCAGCAGCCCCACTGCGGGGCCGACCAGCAGCACAGATACGCAGTATTTT
CASSPTAGPTSSTDTQYF
>TRBJ2-7|NA|NA|TRBV19
TGTGCCAGTAGTATATCGGGAAGCTCCTACGAGCAGTACTTC
CASSISGSSYEQYF
>TRBJ2-2|TRBD1|many|TRBV24-1
TGTGCCACCAGTGATTCACCGGGACAGGGATACACCGGGGAGCTGTTTTTT
CATSDSPGQGYTGELFF
>TRBJ2-3|NA|NA|TRBV3-1/TRBV3-2
TGTGCCAGCAGCCTCCTCGTGTCCGATACGCAGTATTTT
CASSLLVSDTQYF
>TRBJ2-3|TRBD1|NA|TRBV18
TGTGCCAGCTCACCCGTCCCGGGACAGGGGACGGAGCAGTATTTT
CASSPVPGQGTEQYF
>TRBJ2-1|TRBD1|NA|TRBV19
TGTGCCAGTAGTAGCAGGGGGTCCTACAATGAGCAGTTCTTC
CASSSRGSYNEQFF
>TRBJ2-3|TRBD2|NA|TRBV5-1
TGCGCCAGCAGCTTAGGGCGGGGGGGCCGAGATACGCAGTATTTT
CASSLGRGGRDTQYF
>TRBJ2-2|TRBD2|NA|TRBV5-6
TGTGCCAGCAGCACGGGACTAGCGGGGCTAACCGGGGAGCTGTTTTTT
CASSTGLAGLTGELFF